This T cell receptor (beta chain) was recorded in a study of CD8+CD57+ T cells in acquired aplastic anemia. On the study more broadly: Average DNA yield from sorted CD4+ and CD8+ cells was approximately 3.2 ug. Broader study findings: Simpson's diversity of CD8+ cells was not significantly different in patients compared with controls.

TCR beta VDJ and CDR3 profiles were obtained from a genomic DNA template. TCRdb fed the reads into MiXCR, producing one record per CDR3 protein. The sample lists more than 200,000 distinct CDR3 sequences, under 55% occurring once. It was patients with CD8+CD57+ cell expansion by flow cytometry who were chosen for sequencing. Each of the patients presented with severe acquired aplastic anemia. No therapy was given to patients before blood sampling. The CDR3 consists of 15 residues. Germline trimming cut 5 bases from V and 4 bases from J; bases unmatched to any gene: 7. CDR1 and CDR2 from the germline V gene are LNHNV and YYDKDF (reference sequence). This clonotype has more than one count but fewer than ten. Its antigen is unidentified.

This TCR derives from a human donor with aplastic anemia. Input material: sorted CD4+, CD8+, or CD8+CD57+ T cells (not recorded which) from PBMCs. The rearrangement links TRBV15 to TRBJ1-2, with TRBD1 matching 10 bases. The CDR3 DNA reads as TGTGCCACCAGCGGGGACAGGGGAAAAGCCTATGGCTACACCTTC. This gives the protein CATSGDRGKAYGYTF.